This T cell receptor beta chain was identified in a study of cytomegalovirus exposure and HLA in healthy donors. General observations from the study: Accurate prediction of HLA-A and HLA-B alleles (for most subjects) was reportedly achieved from TCR beta sequences. Association of a missense DCLRE1C variant with TCR beta V- and J-gene trimming was reported in a later analysis.

Primers: 60 Vbeta forward and 13 Jbeta reverse. The protocol was immunoSEQ multiplex PCR, while the TCRdb copy is restricted to in-frame clones and leaves out a portion. The sample lists about 200,000 clones; about 80% were seen once. In the case of this clone: The antigen remains undetermined.

Germline V gene data show CDR1 as SGHVS and CDR2 as FNYEAQ. The CDR3 consists of 19 residues. V shed 2 bases and J 0 bases; nucleotides not matched to a gene: 14. Sequences were obtained from PBMCs. This sequence was found in a man between 18 and 29 years old in good health and CMV-seronegative. V is TRBV7-6 and J is TRBJ1-1; 8 nucleotides match TRBD1. The CDR3, as DNA: TGTGCCAGCAGCTTACGTCCTCAGGGGGCAGGGGCTTTGAACACTGAAGCTTTCTTT. Amino acids: CASSLRPQGAGALNTEAFF.